This T cell receptor beta chain emerged from a study of blood T cell repertoires in COVID-19. Study summary: T cells, B-cell-depleted T cells, or PBMCs supplied cDNA or gDNA.

The CDR3 is 13 amino acids. The V gene's germline CDR1 is ENHRY and CDR2 SYGVKD. TCRdb's copy holds only in-frame clones and misses some; the assay was immunoSEQ multiplex PCR. The sample has under 300,000 clones, 80% to 85% seen once; the top ten hold roughly 2.9%. The sequenced material came from peripheral blood. The TCR was taken from a woman between 55 and 75 years old with active or convalescent COVID-19. The chain carries TRBV10-3 and TRBJ1-5; perhaps TRBD1 as D (5 bases). CDR3 in amino acids: CAHAAGGGQPQHF. The DNA of the CDR3 is TGTGCTCACGCCGCCGGGGGTGGCCAGCCCCAGCATTTT.